This T cell receptor beta chain was sequenced in a study of blood T cells in healthy people across ages. Next came a second PCR, run for about 7 to 12 cycles, which used a sample-barcoded 5' primer along with a J-beta primer mix. At least 3 million CDR3-containing paired-end reads were obtained per sample. Using its own MiXCR run on the 5' RACE reads, TCRdb lists one record per CDR3 protein. The repertoire holds hundreds of thousands of distinct CDR3 sequences, with about 30% as singletons. There are 15 residues in the CDR3. Germline trimming cut 3 bases from V and 1 base from J; bases unmatched to any gene: 3. Germline CDR1 and CDR2: SEHNR and FQNEAQ (reference sequence). In its sample, this clonotype was seen many times. Its target is unknown. Study-wide results and caveats: Older age went with lower TCR beta diversity per million T cells, in a roughly linear way.

This receptor was obtained from a woman aged 80 or over in good health. The sequencing input was blood. The rearrangement uses TRBV7-9 and TRBJ2-7; TRBD1 matches at 10 bases. The CDR3 coding sequence is TGTGCCAGCAGCTTCGGACAGGGGGTTTCCTACGAGCAGTACTTC. It encodes CASSFGQGVSYEQYF.